This T cell receptor beta chain was sequenced for a study of CD8 T cells in ankylosing spondylitis. General study results and limits: Significant enrichment of disease-linked clones was reportedly seen in matched ankylosing spondylitis synovial fluid. Before this, some motif variants had been reported in reactive arthritis synovial fluid and blood. Disease-linked clones were found to be CD8+ and relatively rare in peripheral blood.

As regards this clonotype: Its antigen is unknown.

V was pared by 2 bases and J by 4 bases, with 10 bases of the junction left unmatched. The CDR3 has 17 amino acids. CDR1 MNHEY and CDR2 SMNVEV come from the germline V gene (reference sequence). Library preparation for TCR beta used quantitative 5'-RACE with molecular barcodes. Each CDR3 protein is one row after TCRdb ran MiXCR on the 5' RACE reads. The data show 250,000 to 300,000 distinct CDR3 sequences, 15% to 20% seen once. The genes are TRBV27 and TRBJ2-1, with 8 bases matching TRBD2. The sequence was obtained from a male donor with ankylosing spondylitis or in good health (not recorded which). The specimen sequenced was blood, either unsorted or a sorted T cell fraction (not recorded which). In DNA form, the CDR3 reads TGTGCCAGCAGTTTAGGGACTAAGCGGGGGCCTTACAATGAGCAGTTCTTC. Amino acid sequence: CASSLGTKRGPYNEQFF.